This T cell receptor beta chain was identified during a study of blood T cell repertoires in COVID-19. As handled by the study authors: Reference gene primer amplification yielded estimated nucleated cell counts. The repertoire was sequenced with immunoSEQ multiplex PCR; TCRdb's copy has only in-frame clones and lacks some. The DNA gave D and trimming, while V, J and clone size come from that table. This repertoire shows tens of thousands of clones, roughly 87% found once; its top ten account for 5.4%. The germline V gene has CDR1 PRHDT and CDR2 FYEKMQ (reference sequence). The CDR3 extends over 15 amino acids. V was trimmed by 1 base and J by 2 bases, leaving 11 bases between them.

The sample taken for sequencing was peripheral blood. The receptor's source is a man aged 55-75 years with acute or convalescent COVID-19. The chain has TRBV13 and TRBJ2-5; tentative D call: TRBD1 (5 bases). The CDR3, as DNA: TGTGCCAGCAGCTTAGAAGGCCAGGGACAAGAGACCCAGTACTTC. As protein: CASSLEGQGQETQYF.